The 13 T cell receptor beta chains given below trace back to one sample, sequenced in a study of T cell responses to AZD1222 COVID-19 vaccine. The repertoire was sequenced with immunoSEQ multiplex PCR; TCRdb's copy has only in-frame clones and lacks some. In the table there are fewer than 120,000 clones, under 95% of which are singletons. The starting material was peripheral blood, obtained on day 0 of AZD1222 vaccination. These receptors all come from an adult in good health.

The rearrangement uses TRBV2 and TRBJ2-1, with D perhaps TRBD2 (7 bases). V lost 11 bases and J lost 0, with 17 bases in between. CDR3 length: 15 residues. Germline V gene sequence: CDR1 SNHLY, CDR2 FYNNEI. CDR3 DNA sequence: TGTGCCTCGGCTGGGGGGGCAAGCTCCTACAATGAGCAGTTCTTC. It codes for CASAGGASSYNEQFF.

The chain combines TRBV28 with TRBJ1-5; 10 nucleotides align to TRBD1. The CDR3 length is 16 residues. The V and J ends lost 3 bases and 7 bases, in that order; junction bases with no gene match: 9. Looked up from germline, CDR1 is MDHEN and CDR2 is SYDVKM. CDR3 amino acids: CASSFPDRGRWQPQHF. The CDR3 DNA follows: TGTGCCAGCAGTTTCCCCGACAGGGGGCGTTGGCAGCCCCAGCATTTT.

V is TRBV6-1 and J is TRBJ2-1; D is perhaps TRBD2 (6 bases). The V end was cut by 2 bases, the J end by 4 bases, with 18 bases between. The CDR3 has 17 amino acids. The germline CDR1 and CDR2 sequences are MNHNS and SASEGT. The CDR3 is CASSEKEGPWVYNEQFF. The CDR3 DNA reads TGTGCCAGCAGTGAAAAGGAGGGACCTTGGGTTTACAATGAGCAGTTCTTC.

This sequence joins TRBV5-1 and TRBJ2-7; D may be TRBD1 (6 bases). The CDR3 has 14 residues. Germline V gives CDR1 SGHRS, CDR2 YFSETQ. The germline V and J ends were trimmed by 4 bases and 3 bases, with 14 bases remaining between them. The CDR3 sequence is CASSTYRADYEQYF. The DNA of the CDR3 is TGCGCCAGCAGCACCTACAGGGCGGACTACGAGCAGTACTTC.

The chain couples TRBV7-7 to TRBJ2-7, with D possibly TRBD1 on 6 matching bases. The germline V and J ends were trimmed by 5 bases and 0 bases, with 11 bases remaining between them. The germline V gene encodes CDR1 SSHAT and CDR2 FNYEAQ (reference sequence). This CDR3 contains 14 residues. CDR3 in amino acids: CASSADRFSYEQYF. Here the CDR3 DNA reads TGTGCCAGCAGCGCAGACAGGTTCTCCTACGAGCAGTACTTC.

The chain combines TRBV9 with TRBJ1-5, with a tentative D call TRBD1 (5 bases). The CDR3 runs 13 residues. Per the germline V gene, CDR1 is SGDLS and CDR2 is YYNGEE. Trimming removed 5 bases from V and 7 bases from J, with 13 bases in between. This chain's CDR3 is CASRFKQDQPQHF. For the CDR3, the DNA is TGTGCCAGCAGATTCAAACAGGACCAGCCCCAGCATTTT.

This CDR3 is CASTGTSLAEQYF. CDR3 sequence (DNA): TGTGCCAGTACCGGGACTAGTTTAGCCGAGCAGTACTTC. This chain links TRBV6-5 with TRBJ2-7; TRBD2 agrees at 8 bases. This CDR3 comprises 13 residues. V lost 9 bases to trimming and J lost 6 bases; unmatched junction nucleotides: 10. CDR1 MNHEY and CDR2 SVGAGI come from the germline V gene.

The chain links TRBV5-1 to TRBJ2-1, with D possibly being TRBD2 (5 bases). There are 16 residues in the CDR3. V was shortened by 0 bases and J by 0 bases, with 10 bases between the two germline ends. Germline V lookup: CDR1 SGHRS, CDR2 YFSETQ. CDR3 in DNA: TGCGCCAGCAGCTTGGGTCGGGGTGGCTCCTACAATGAGCAGTTCTTC. It translates to CASSLGRGGSYNEQFF. The full variable domain, rest sourced from reference TRBV5-1 and TRBJ2-1, is KAGVTQTPRYLIKTRGQQVTLSCSPISGHRSVSWYQQTPGQGLQFLFEYFSETQRNKGNFPGRFSGRQFSNSRSEMNVSTLELGDSALYLCASSLGRGGSYNEQFFGPGTRLTVL.

The chain has TRBV28 and TRBJ2-3, with 8 bases that match TRBD2. The CDR3 sequence is 15 residues long. Germline lookup yields CDR1 MDHEN and CDR2 SYDVKM. The V segment lost 5 bases and the J segment 6 bases; nucleotides outside the gene matches: 10. The CDR3 loop is CASSGRGGPPDTQYF. CDR3 DNA: TGTGCCAGCAGTGGACGGGGGGGCCCGCCCGATACGCAGTATTTT.

For the CDR3, the DNA is TGTGCCAGCAGCGTGACCGAGCGGGGGGTGACAGATACGCAGTATTTT. It specifies CASSVTERGVTDTQYF. The gene calls are TRBV9 and TRBJ2-3; 9 nucleotides line up with TRBD2. The CDR3 loop spans 16 amino acids. Germline-derived CDR1 and CDR2 are SGDLS and YYNGEE. With V trimmed by 2 bases and J by 3 bases, 7 bases remained unmatched.

V usage is TRBV10-3 and J usage is TRBJ2-5; weak D call: TRBD2 (7 bases). The CDR3 is 12 residues long. V dropped 10 bases and J dropped 5 bases, with 14 bases sitting between them. Germline V gene lookup returns CDR1 ENHRY and CDR2 SYGVKD. CDR3 sequence reads: CATSGRGETQYF. CDR3 sequence (DNA): TGTGCCACTTCTGGGAGGGGGGAGACCCAGTACTTC.

Written as DNA, the CDR3 is TGCGCCAGCAGCTTGTATCTGGGCCAAGAGACCCAGTACTTC. This encodes CASSLYLGQETQYF. The chain joins TRBV5-1 to TRBJ2-5, with D hard to call. Trimming removed 1 base at V and 1 base at J, with 8 bases between. The CDR3 contains 14 residues. Germline values: CDR1 SGHRS, CDR2 YFSETQ.

The chain employs TRBV15 and TRBJ1-5; no clear D. Germline V CDR1 and CDR2: LNHNV, YYDKDF (reference sequence). The V gene lost 3 bases and the J gene lost 5 bases, with 5 bases spanning the gap. The CDR3 sequence is 12 residues long. The chain's CDR3 is CATSRDYQPQHF. CDR3 nucleotide sequence: TGTGCCACCAGCAGGGACTATCAGCCCCAGCATTTT.